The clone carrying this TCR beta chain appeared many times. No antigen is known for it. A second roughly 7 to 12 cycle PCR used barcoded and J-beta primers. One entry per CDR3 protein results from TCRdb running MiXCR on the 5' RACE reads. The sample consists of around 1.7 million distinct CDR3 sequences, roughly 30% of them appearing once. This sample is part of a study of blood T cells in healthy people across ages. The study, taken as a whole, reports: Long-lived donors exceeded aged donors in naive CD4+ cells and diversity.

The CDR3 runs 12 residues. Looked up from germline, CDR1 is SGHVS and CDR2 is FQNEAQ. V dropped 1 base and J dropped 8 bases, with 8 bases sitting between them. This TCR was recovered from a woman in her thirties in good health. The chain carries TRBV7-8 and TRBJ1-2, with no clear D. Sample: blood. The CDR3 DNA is TGTGCCAGCAGCTTAGGCCGCGAAGGCTACACCTTC. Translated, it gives CASSLGREGYTF.